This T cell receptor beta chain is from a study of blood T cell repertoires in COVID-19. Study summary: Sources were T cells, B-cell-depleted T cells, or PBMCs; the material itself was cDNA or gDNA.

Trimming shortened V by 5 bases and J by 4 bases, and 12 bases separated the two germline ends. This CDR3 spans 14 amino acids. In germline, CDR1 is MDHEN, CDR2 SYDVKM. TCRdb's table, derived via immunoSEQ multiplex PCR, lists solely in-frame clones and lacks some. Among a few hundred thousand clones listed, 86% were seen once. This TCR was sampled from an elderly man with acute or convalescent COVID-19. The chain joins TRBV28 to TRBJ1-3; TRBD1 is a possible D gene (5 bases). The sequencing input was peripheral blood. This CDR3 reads CASSTGRDGNTIYF. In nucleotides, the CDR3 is TGTGCCAGCAGTACGGGGAGGGACGGAAACACCATATATTTT.